Each of the 19 T cell receptor beta chains below was sequenced from the same sample in a study of cytomegalovirus exposure and HLA in healthy donors. The PCR was carried out with 60 Vbeta primers and 13 Jbeta primers. The data were produced by immunoSEQ multiplex PCR, yet TCRdb's version contains in-frame clones alone and is incomplete. The repertoire consists of about 130,000 clones, with 80% occurring once and the leading ten covering 5.3%. Sequencing was performed on PBMCs. The receptors were gathered from a man aged 25 to 40 in good health and CMV-seronegative.

This clone was observed at least ten times. The same CDR3 is also encoded by other DNA sequences in this sample. This chain joins TRBV30 and TRBJ2-1, with 8 bases aligning to TRBD2. Germline V CDR1 and CDR2: GTSNPN, SVGIG (reference sequence). This CDR3 contains 16 residues. V trimming: 0 bases; J trimming: 2 bases; junction bases outside the gene matches: 6. The CDR3 DNA reads as TGTGCCTGGAGTGTACCCAGCGGGAGAGCCTACAATGAGCAGTTCTTC. Protein: CAWSVPSGRAYNEQFF.

The chain recombines TRBV7-2 with TRBJ2-3; D call uncertain. The CDR3 length is 15 residues. The ends were cut back, 1 base at V and 0 bases at J, with 8 bases in the middle. Germline-derived CDR1 and CDR2 are SGHTA and FQGNSA. The CDR3 here is CASSLEPESTDTQYF. As DNA, the CDR3 is TGTGCCAGCAGCTTAGAGCCGGAGAGCACAGATACGCAGTATTTT.

The V call is TRBV5-1, the J call TRBJ1-2, with no clear D. Germline V gives CDR1 SGHRS, CDR2 YFSETQ. This CDR3 region has 12 residues. Trimming cost V 4 bases and J 3 bases, with 7 bases left between them. CDR3 in DNA: TGCGCCAGCAGCGAGGGATACTATGGCTACACCTTC. Protein product: CASSEGYYGYTF.

This chain uses TRBV6-6 with TRBJ1-2, with D possibly TRBD1 on 6 matching bases. CDR1 is MNHNY and CDR2 is SVGAGI in the germline V gene (reference sequence). This CDR3 comprises 14 residues. Trimming cost V 5 bases and J 6 bases, with 16 bases left between them. This CDR3 is CASSRNRDKDGYTF. The DNA for the CDR3 is TGTGCCAGCAGTCGTAACCGGGACAAGGATGGCTACACCTTC.

The sample holds one count of this clone. The V gene is TRBV19, the J gene TRBJ1-5; D perhaps matches TRBD1 (5 bases). Germline-derived CDR1 and CDR2 are LNHDA and SQIVND (reference sequence). The ends were cut back, 5 bases at V and 4 bases at J, with 12 bases in the middle. The CDR3 length is 14 residues. The CDR3 sequence: CASSATGTNQPQHF. In nucleotides, the CDR3 is TGTGCCAGTAGTGCTACAGGAACAAATCAGCCCCAGCATTTT.

This chain uses TRBV27 with TRBJ2-5, with D tentatively TRBD1 (6 bases). CDR1 and CDR2 from the germline V gene are MNHEY and SMNVEV (reference sequence). Trimming took 2 bases from V and 1 from J, leaving 11 bases between them. This CDR3 has 15 residues. CDR3 coding DNA: TGTGCCAGCAGTTTACTCGGGACACTCCAAGAGACCCAGTACTTC. This gives the protein CASSLLGTLQETQYF.

This clone has only a few counts. The CDR3 here is CASSTGQGFNSPLHF. CDR3 bases: TGCGCCAGCAGCACCGGACAGGGGTTTAATTCACCCCTCCACTTT. The chain uses TRBV5-1 and TRBJ1-6, with 9 bases aligning to TRBD1. J lost 6 bases, V lost 4 bases, and 5 bases had no gene match. CDR3 length: 15 residues. Germline V gene lookup returns CDR1 SGHRS and CDR2 YFSETQ.

This clone was found a few times. The rearrangement links TRBV4-2 to TRBJ2-1, with TRBD2 identical over 12 bases. CDR1 and CDR2 from the germline V gene are LGHNA and YNFKEQ. The CDR3 extends over 17 amino acids. Trimming at V came to 0 bases and at J to 8 bases, leaving 8 bases not matched to a gene. As DNA, the CDR3 is TGTGCCAGCAGCCAAGATCTGACTAGCGGGGGATTGGATGAGCAGTTCTTC. It codes for CASSQDLTSGGLDEQFF.

This chain uses TRBV29-1 with TRBJ1-2, with D hard to call. Germline V lookup: CDR1 SQVTM, CDR2 ANQGSEA. Trimming stripped 4 bases from V and 3 bases from J, with 9 bases between. This CDR3 spans 12 amino acids. The CDR3 nucleotides read TGCAGCGTTGTAAACGGTGACTATGGCTACACCTTC. Encoded protein: CSVVNGDYGYTF.

This chain links TRBV6-6 with TRBJ1-1; D is perhaps TRBD1 (6 bases). CDR3 length equals 14 residues. CDR1 and CDR2 (germline): MNHNY, SVGAGI (reference sequence). Trimming stripped 5 bases from V and 4 bases from J, with 14 bases between. This chain's CDR3 is CASSNTGLGTEAFF. CDR3 sequence (DNA): TGTGCCAGCAGTAACACAGGGTTGGGCACTGAAGCTTTCTTT.

The chain has TRBV12-5 and TRBJ1-2, with TRBD1 matching over 9 bases. The CDR3 loop spans 14 amino acids. Germline V lookup: CDR1 LGHNT, CDR2 FRNRAP. V dropped 6 bases and J dropped 6; count of bases not matched to a gene: 8. CDR3 in DNA: TGTGCTAGTGGGCCGGGACAGGGAAGGGATGGCTACACCTTC. It specifies CASGPGQGRDGYTF. Based on the CDR3 plus reference TRBV12-5 and TRBJ1-2, the full variable domain is DARVTQTPRHKVTEMGQEVTMRCQPILGHNTVFWYRQTMMQGLELLAYFRNRAPLDDSGMPKDRFSAEMPDATLATLKIQPSEPRDSAVYFCASGPGQGRDGYTFGSGTRLTVV.

The chain uses TRBV4-3 and TRBJ2-7, with 10 bases that match TRBD2. This CDR3 has 16 amino acids. V shed 0 bases and J 4 bases; nucleotides not matched to a gene: 6. Per the germline V gene, CDR1 is LGHNA and CDR2 is YSLEER. The CDR3 DNA follows: TGCGCCAGCAGCCAAGATAGGACTAGCGGACCTTACGAGCAGTACTTC. It specifies CASSQDRTSGPYEQYF.

CDR3 sequence (DNA): TGTGCCAGCAGTTTATCGATGGACAGATCAGATACGCAGTATTTT. Translated: CASSLSMDRSDTQYF. The chain joins TRBV27 to TRBJ2-3, with D maybe TRBD1 (6 bases). CDR1 and CDR2 (germline): MNHEY, SMNVEV (reference sequence). V lost 0 bases, J lost 4 bases, and 11 bases lay in between. The length of the CDR3 is 15 residues.

The rearrangement links TRBV2 to TRBJ2-7, with 7 nucleotides matching TRBD1. CDR3 length: 13 residues. Germline V lookup: CDR1 SNHLY, CDR2 FYNNEI. V was pared by 6 bases and J by 2 bases, with 4 bases of the junction left unmatched. CDR3: CASRGDSPYEQYF. The CDR3 nucleotides read TGTGCCAGCAGGGGGGACAGTCCCTACGAGCAGTACTTC. The complete variable domain, with remaining parts taken from reference TRBV2 and TRBJ2-7, reads EPEVTQTPSHQVTQMGQEVILRCVPISNHLYFYWYRQILGQKVEFLVSFYNNEISEKSEIFDDQFSVERPDGSNFTLKIRSTKLEDSAMYFCASRGDSPYEQYFGPGTRLTVT.

V usage is TRBV19 and J usage is TRBJ2-6; 9 bases fit TRBD1. The CDR3 has 17 residues. The junction had 6 bases not matched to a gene; V was cut back by 4 bases and J by 2 bases. From germline, CDR1 is LNHDA and CDR2 SQIVND (reference sequence). The CDR3 bases are TGTGCCAGTAGTAGGAGGGACAGGGTAGCTGGGGCCAACGTCCTGACTTTC. It specifies CASSRRDRVAGANVLTF.

This clone was detected only a few times. The chain couples TRBV27 to TRBJ1-5; the D is unclear. In germline, CDR1 is MNHEY, CDR2 SMNVEV (reference sequence). The CDR3 loop spans 15 amino acids. Trimming pared 5 bases from V and 0 bases from J, leaving 11 bases between. CDR3 sequence (DNA): TGTGCCAGCAGTCTTATTCGGAGTAGCAATCAGCCCCAGCATTTT. Residues: CASSLIRSSNQPQHF.

The DNA of the CDR3 is TGTGCCATCAGTGGGCCCGCGACAGGGAAGGAGGAGACCCAGTACTTC. This codes for CAISGPATGKEETQYF. The chain couples TRBV10-3 to TRBJ2-5; 7 nucleotides line up with TRBD1. The V and J ends lost 4 bases and 5 bases, in that order; junction bases with no gene match: 13. The CDR3 sequence is 16 residues long. The germline V gene encodes CDR1 ENHRY and CDR2 SYGVKD.

The CDR3 coding sequence is TGCGCCAGCAGCTTGGCTGACAGGTATCTATACGAGCAGTACTTC. The encoded protein is CASSLADRYLYEQYF. This chain connects TRBV5-1 to TRBJ2-7; D might be TRBD1 (6 bases). Trimming left V 0 bases short and J 4 bases short, with 14 bases between. Germline CDR1 reads SGHRS; CDR2 reads YFSETQ. CDR3 length equals 15 residues.

The genes are TRBV21-1 and TRBJ2-7; the DNA was not compared with TRBD1, the D call given in the table. TRBV21-1 counts as a pseudogene. The CDR3 is 15 residues long. The CDR3 nucleotides read TGTGCCAGCACCTACACGACAGGGGAAGATCGCGAGCAGTACTTC. The encoded protein is CASTYTTGEDREQYF.